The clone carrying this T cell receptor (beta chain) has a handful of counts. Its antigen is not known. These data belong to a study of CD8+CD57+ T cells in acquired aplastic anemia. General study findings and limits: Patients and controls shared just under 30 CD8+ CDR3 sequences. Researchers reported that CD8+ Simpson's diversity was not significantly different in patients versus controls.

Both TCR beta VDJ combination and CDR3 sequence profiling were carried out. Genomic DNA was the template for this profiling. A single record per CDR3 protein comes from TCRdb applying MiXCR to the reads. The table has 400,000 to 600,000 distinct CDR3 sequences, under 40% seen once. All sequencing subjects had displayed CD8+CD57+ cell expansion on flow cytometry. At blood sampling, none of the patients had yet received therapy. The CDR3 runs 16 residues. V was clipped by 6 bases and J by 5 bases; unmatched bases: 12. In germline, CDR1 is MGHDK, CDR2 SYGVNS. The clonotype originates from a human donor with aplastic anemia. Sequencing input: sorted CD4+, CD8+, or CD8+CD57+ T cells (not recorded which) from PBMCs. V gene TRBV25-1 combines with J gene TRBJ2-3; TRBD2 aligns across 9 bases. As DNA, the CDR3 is TGTGCCAGCAGCCAAGATCTTAGCGGGAGATTAGATACGCAGTATTTT. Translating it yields CASSQDLSGRLDTQYF.